Only a few counts were recorded for the clone carrying this T cell receptor (beta chain). Antigen unknown. These data originate in a study of T cells after yellow fever vaccination. In the study overall: SMART-Seq v4 Ultra Low Input prepared the low-cell-number fractions. Study findings and constraints: A weaker but faster secondary response was observed, peaking on day 5 versus 15. Sorted repertoires could include abundant contaminating clonotypes from bulk cells.

Production of TCR cDNA was by 5'RACE template switching, which also added a universal primer site and UMIs. Each CDR3 protein is one row after TCRdb ran MiXCR on the 5' RACE reads. Among around 320,000 distinct CDR3 sequences listed, roughly 8.7% were seen once. The CDR3 totals 12 residues. V dropped 5 bases and J dropped 1 base, with 8 bases sitting between them. Germline V lookup: CDR1 SQVTM, CDR2 ANQGSEA. This chain links TRBV29-1 with TRBJ1-1; D remains unclear. This TCR derives from a man aged 18 to 29 who received the YFV17D yellow fever vaccine. Sequences were derived from CD4+ T cells sorted from PBMCs, sampled 5 days after the yellow fever booster vaccination. The CDR3 nucleotides are TGCAGCGTTTGGTCTGGGAACACTGAAGCTTTCTTT. This gives the protein CSVWSGNTEAFF.